This T cell receptor beta chain was retrieved from a study of tumor and adjacent non-tumor tissue in lung cancer listed by TCRdb under 2018. For context, the study as a whole: Of the cohort, roughly 12 patients had adenocarcinoma, 2 had squamous cell carcinoma and 1 had small cell lung cancer. Among the approximately 15 patients, ages ranged from about 31 to 76 years, some ten were men and 5 were women, and disease was TNM stage I to III. A total of roughly 130 million productive TCRbeta reads were generated by sequencing, corresponding to an average of approximately 4.5 million reads per sample. The study compared bulk TCRbeta repertoires between lung tumor tissue and matched distant non-tumor lung tissue from 15 lung cancer patients. For each patient, one tumor sample and one normal lung sample were taken, giving under 35 paired specimens that underwent TCRbeta CDR3 sequencing.

The method behind the library was multiplex PCR. These reads were obtained on an Illumina HiSeq 2500. TCRbeta libraries were built by three rounds of nested PCR using primers (Table S4), following protocols modified from ARM-PCR. Before sequencing, PCR products of 200-500 bp were cut from the gel and purified using the QIAquick gel extraction kit. Concerning the study's data processing: Reads were cleaned with Trimmomatic, merged with FLASH into complete CDR3 sequences, and assigned to V(D)J germline segments with MiTCR. VDJtools was used to compute clonal diversity as the inverse Simpson's index. Productive reads were defined as in-frame sequences without a premature stop codon. The public reads were reprocessed in TCRdb via fastp at Q25 and MiXCR, keeping in-frame beta chains. When rows share a CDR3 protein, they turn into one entry using the most common DNA and genes. The V and J calls here are based on TCRdb, not the publication. The sample table lists more than 60,000 distinct CDR3 sequences, around three quarters of them with a count of one. The top ten clonotypes cover 35% to 55% of the sample.

Between the V and J ends, shortened by 4 bases and 5 bases respectively, the junction contains 9 bases. Reading the germline V gene gives CDR1 KGHSH and CDR2 LQKENI. The CDR3 spans 13 residues, from the cysteine through the phenylalanine. Only the CDR3 region is kept as DNA, spanning 39 bases read in frame from base 1. Turning to this clonotype: Which antigen it targets is not known. A read error is possible here, since a much larger clone lies one base away.

RNA was isolated from bulk, unsorted tissue, and RNA quality was assessed with a NanoDrop ND-1000 and an Agilent 2100. Distant non-tumor tissue taken more than 3 cm from the tumor edge was used as the normal lung sample. Newly diagnosed lung cancer patients without prior chemotherapy who had been admitted for thoracic surgery in China between August and November 2014 were enrolled as donors. The study excluded patients who had received radiotherapy or chemotherapy before or who had another cancer at the same time. Pieces of surgical tissue measuring about 1-2.1 cm3 were kept in RNAlater solution and stored at -80 degrees C until use. The paper's findings and limits, for the study overall: Neither the sequencing platform nor unique molecular identifiers are mentioned in the methods. Tumor tissue showed significantly higher TCR diversity (inverse Simpson) than normal lung tissue, at about 400 vs 150 (P = 0.0075, Mann-Whitney U test). Because peripheral blood was not sequenced, blood TCRbeta repertoires in the lung cancer patients of the study were not examined. TCR diversity was significantly higher in younger patients, and greater tumor TCR diversity was associated with shorter overall survival and shorter disease-free survival. With only about 16 patients in the cohort, the authors noted that larger samples and more detailed clinical data are needed. In normal lung, the top 100 clones accounted for a significantly larger cumulative share of the repertoire than in tumor tissue.

This clonotype was obtained from a man aged 55 to 70 with non-small cell lung cancer. The source material was distant non-tumor lung tissue. The rearrangement joined TRBV18 to TRBJ2-1; no D gene call is confident. The CDR3: CASSLGSNNEQFF. The DNA sequence is TGTGCCAGCTCACTCGGAAGCAACAATGAGCAGTTCTTC.